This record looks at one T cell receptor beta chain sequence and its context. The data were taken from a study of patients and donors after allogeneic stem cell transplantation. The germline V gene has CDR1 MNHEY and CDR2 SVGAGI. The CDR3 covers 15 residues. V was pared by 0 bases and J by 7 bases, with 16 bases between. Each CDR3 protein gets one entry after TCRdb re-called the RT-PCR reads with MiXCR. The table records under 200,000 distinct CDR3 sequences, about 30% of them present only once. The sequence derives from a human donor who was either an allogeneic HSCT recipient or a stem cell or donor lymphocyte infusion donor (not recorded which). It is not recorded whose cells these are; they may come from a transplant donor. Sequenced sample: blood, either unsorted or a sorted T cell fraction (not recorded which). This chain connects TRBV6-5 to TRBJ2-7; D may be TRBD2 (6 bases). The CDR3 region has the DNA TGTGCCAGCAGTTACTCCGGCGGGATCTTAAGTGAGCAGTACTTC. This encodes CASSYSGGILSEQYF.